This TCR beta chain was documented in a study of long-term antiretroviral therapy in people with HIV. Study-level points and caveats: Pre-ART clonal expansions dominated every time point's repertoire. Diversity rose after ART but stayed below transplant donor controls.

A v3.0 immunoSEQ assay was performed at survey level. Data came from immunoSEQ multiplex PCR; TCRdb stores just in-frame clones and leaves some out. Among some 15,000 clones listed, around 84% were seen once. Cryopreserved PBMC, at about 0.85-11 million per sample, were present before DNA extraction. Only one count was recorded for this clone. Its antigen remains unknown. The CDR3 is 15 residues long. Trimming removed 0 bases at V and 2 bases at J, with 11 bases between. Germline CDR1 reads SGHAT; CDR2 reads FQNNGV. The receptor was derived from a man in his late teens or twenties with HIV. The chain combines TRBV11-2 with TRBJ2-7; D gene ambiguous. The source material was unsorted PBMCs, sampled 0.1 years after starting antiretroviral therapy. The CDR3: CASSLEVTAPYEQYF. In DNA form, the CDR3 reads TGTGCCAGCAGCTTAGAAGTGACGGCCCCCTACGAGCAGTACTTC.